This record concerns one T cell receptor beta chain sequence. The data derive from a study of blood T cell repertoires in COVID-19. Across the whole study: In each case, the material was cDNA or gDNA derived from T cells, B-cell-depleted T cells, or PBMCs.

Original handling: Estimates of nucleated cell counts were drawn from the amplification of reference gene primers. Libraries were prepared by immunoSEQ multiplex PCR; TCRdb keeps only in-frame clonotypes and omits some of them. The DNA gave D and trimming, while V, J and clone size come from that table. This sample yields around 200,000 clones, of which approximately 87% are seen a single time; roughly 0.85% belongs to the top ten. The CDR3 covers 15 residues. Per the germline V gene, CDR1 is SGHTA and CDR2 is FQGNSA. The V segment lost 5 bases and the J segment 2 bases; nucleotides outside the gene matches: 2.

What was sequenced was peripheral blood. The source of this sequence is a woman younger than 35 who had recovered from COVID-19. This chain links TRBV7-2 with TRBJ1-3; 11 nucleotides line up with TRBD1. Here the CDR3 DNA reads TGTGCCAGCAGCACGGGACAGGGGGCTGGAAACACCATATATTTT. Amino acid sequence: CASSTGQGAGNTIYF.